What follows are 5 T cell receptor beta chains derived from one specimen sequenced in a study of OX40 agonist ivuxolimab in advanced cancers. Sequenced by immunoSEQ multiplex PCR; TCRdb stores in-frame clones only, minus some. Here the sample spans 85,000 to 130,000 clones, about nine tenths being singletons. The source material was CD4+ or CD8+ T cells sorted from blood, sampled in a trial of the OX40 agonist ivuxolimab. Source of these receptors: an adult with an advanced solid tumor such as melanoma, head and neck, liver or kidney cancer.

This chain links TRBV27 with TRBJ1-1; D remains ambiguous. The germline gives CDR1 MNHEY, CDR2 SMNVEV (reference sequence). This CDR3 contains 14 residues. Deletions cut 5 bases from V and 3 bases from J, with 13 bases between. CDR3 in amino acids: CASSPPGPHTEAFF. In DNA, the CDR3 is TGTGCCAGCAGTCCCCCCGGGCCTCACACTGAAGCTTTCTTT.

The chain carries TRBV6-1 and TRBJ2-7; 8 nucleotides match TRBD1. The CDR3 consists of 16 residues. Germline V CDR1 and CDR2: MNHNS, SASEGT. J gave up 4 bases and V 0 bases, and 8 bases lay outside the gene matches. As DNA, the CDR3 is TGTGCCAGCAGTGAAGCCTCGAGACAGGGGCCATACGAGCAGTACTTC. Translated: CASSEASRQGPYEQYF.

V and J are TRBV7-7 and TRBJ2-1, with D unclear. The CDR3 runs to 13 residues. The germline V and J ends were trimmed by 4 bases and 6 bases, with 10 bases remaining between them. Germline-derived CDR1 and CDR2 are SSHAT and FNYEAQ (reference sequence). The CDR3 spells CASSSMVGNEQFF. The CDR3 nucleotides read TGTGCCAGCAGCTCGATGGTAGGCAATGAGCAGTTCTTC.

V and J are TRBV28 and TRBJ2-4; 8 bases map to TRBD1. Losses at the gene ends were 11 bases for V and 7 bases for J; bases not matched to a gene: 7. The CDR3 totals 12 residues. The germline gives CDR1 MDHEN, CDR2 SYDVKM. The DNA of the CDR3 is TGTGCCGTCAGGGGGCCCGGGAACATTCAGTACTTC. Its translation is CAVRGPGNIQYF.

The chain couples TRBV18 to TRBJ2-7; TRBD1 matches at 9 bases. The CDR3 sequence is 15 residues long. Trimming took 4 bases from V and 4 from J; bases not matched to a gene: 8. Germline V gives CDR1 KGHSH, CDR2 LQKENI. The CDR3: CASSRTGTGLYEQYF. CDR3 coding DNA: TGTGCCAGCTCACGAACCGGGACAGGGTTATACGAGCAGTACTTC.